A selection of T cell receptor beta chains follows, all from one sample in a study of T cells and Merkel cell carcinoma outcomes. Some clones are missing from TCRdb's copy, which holds only in-frame ones; the method was immunoSEQ multiplex PCR. The sample yields about 15,000 clones, over 85% seen once. Sequencing input: tumor tissue from Merkel cell carcinoma. These TCRs come from a human donor with Merkel cell carcinoma. Each CDR3 is given with its conserved first and last residue. The D gene is left open where the match is weak. Size tells how often a clone was seen (once, few, many) or the class of an expanded clone, and some rows leave it out.

size	J	D	V	length	CDR3	DNA
.	TRBJ2-3	TRBD2	TRBV7-8	15	CASTGLAGPTDTQYF	TGTGCCAGCACAGGACTAGCGGGCCCTACAGATACGCAGTATTTT
.	TRBJ1-1	.	TRBV25-1	17	CASSLGVGAWMNTEAFF	TGTGCCAGCAGTCTGGGGGTGGGGGCTTGGATGAACACTGAAGCTTTCTTT
.	TRBJ1-1	.	TRBV5-4	15	CASSLGGGRSTEAFF	TGTGCCAGCAGCTTGGGGGGTGGGAGGTCCACTGAAGCTTTCTTT
.	TRBJ2-7	TRBD2	TRBV28	16	CASSPAGLAGVGEQYF	TGTGCCAGCAGCCCGGCTGGACTAGCGGGAGTGGGCGAGCAGTACTTC
.	TRBJ1-2	.	TRBV5-1	15	CASSFGGLDEYGYTF	TGCGCCAGCAGCTTCGGGGGGCTGGACGAGTATGGCTACACCTTC
.	TRBJ1-2	.	TRBV29-1	12	CSVNTGFHGYTF	TGCAGCGTCAACACAGGGTTCCATGGTTACACCTTC
once	TRBJ1-1	.	TRBV20-1	11	CSGKRSPEAFF	TGCAGTGGAAAGAGGAGTCCTGAAGCTTTCTTT
once	TRBJ2-7	.	TRBV6-1	14	CASSRTGASYEQYF	TGTGCCAGCAGCCGGACGGGAGCCTCCTACGAGCAGTACTTC
.	TRBJ2-7	.	TRBV5-1	14	CASSSDGGTYEQYF	TGCGCCAGCAGCTCCGACGGTGGTACCTACGAGCAGTACTTC
.	TRBJ2-1	.	TRBV7-2	14	CASSLGTFYNEQFF	TGTGCCAGCAGCTTAGGGACTTTTTACAATGAGCAGTTCTTC
.	TRBJ1-4	.	TRBV19	15	CASKDSGRSNEKLFF	TGTGCCAGTAAAGATTCGGGGCGGTCTAATGAAAAACTGTTTTTT
.	TRBJ2-7	.	TRBV12-5	11	CASGLNYEQYF	TGTGCTAGTGGGCTCAACTACGAGCAGTACTTC
.	TRBJ2-5	.	TRBV4-3	14	CASSQVYRAETQYF	TGCGCCAGCAGCCAAGTGTACCGGGCAGAGACCCAGTACTTC
once	TRBJ2-2	.	TRBV7-2	15	CASSFTYRNTGELFF	TGTGCCAGCAGCTTCACCTACAGGAACACCGGGGAGCTGTTTTTT
once	TRBJ2-6	.	TRBV18	15	CASSPGVSGANVLTF	TGTGCCAGCTCACCGGGGGTGTCAGGGGCCAACGTCCTGACTTTC
.	TRBJ2-2	TRBD2	TRBV28	15	CASSLMGLESGELFF	TGTGCCAGCAGTTTAATGGGACTAGAGTCGGGGGAGCTGTTTTTT
.	TRBJ2-1	TRBD1	TRBV29-1	14	CSVGTGNVYNEQFF	TGCAGCGTCGGGACAGGGAATGTCTACAATGAGCAGTTCTTC
.	TRBJ2-5	.	TRBV5-1	16	CASSLGGRDGEKTQYF	TGCGCCAGCAGCTTGGGGGGCCGGGACGGGGAGAAGACCCAGTACTTC
few	TRBJ1-1	.	TRBV7-9	15	CASSLIGRVSTEAFF	TGTGCCAGCAGCTTAATTGGGAGGGTGAGCACTGAAGCTTTCTTT
.	TRBJ2-1	.	TRBV5-5	14	CASSLVGRADEQFF	TGTGCCAGCAGCTTGGTGGGCAGGGCCGATGAGCAGTTCTTC
.	TRBJ1-1	.	TRBV9	15	CASSVDPWSNTEAFF	TGTGCCAGCAGCGTCGACCCCTGGTCGAACACTGAAGCTTTCTTT
.	TRBJ1-2	TRBD1	TRBV11-2	15	CASSPQGQGLWGYTF	TGTGCCAGCAGCCCACAGGGACAGGGGCTCTGGGGCTACACCTTC
.	TRBJ2-5	.	TRBV7-6	13	CASSPQTQETQYF	TGTGCCAGCAGCCCTCAGACTCAAGAGACCCAGTACTTC
.	TRBJ2-7	.	TRBV5-4	13	CASHPSGYHEQYF	TGTGCCAGCCACCCGAGCGGGTACCACGAGCAGTACTTC
.	TRBJ1-2	TRBD1	TRBV6-5	13	CASSDRQGGGYTF	TGTGCCAGCAGCGACAGACAGGGAGGTGGCTACACCTTC
once	TRBJ1-1	.	TRBV18	16	CASSPRSGGISTKAFF	TGTGCCAGCTCACCGCGATCGGGGGGGATCAGTACTAAAGCTTTCTTT
.	TRBJ1-5	.	TRBV6-5	15	CASRRNRDSNQPQHF	TGTGCCAGCAGACGCAACCGGGACAGCAATCAGCCCCAGCATTTT
.	TRBJ1-1	.	TRBV9	13	CASSVAMDTEAFF	TGTGCCAGCAGCGTAGCTATGGACACTGAAGCTTTCTTT
.	TRBJ1-1	.	TRBV30	11	CAWSRVTEAFF	TGTGCCTGGAGTAGGGTCACTGAAGCTTTCTTT
.	TRBJ2-7	TRBD2	TRBV7-9	15	CASSPLLAGAREQYF	TGTGCCAGCAGCCCTCTACTAGCGGGAGCGAGAGAGCAGTACTTC
.	TRBJ2-1	TRBD1	TRBV5-3	13	CARSPEDRTGQFF	TGTGCCAGAAGCCCAGAAGACAGGACAGGGCAGTTCTTC
once	TRBJ2-3	.	TRBV4-2	13	CASSQDNTDTQYF	TGTGCCAGCAGCCAAGATAACACAGATACGCAGTATTTT
.	TRBJ2-5	TRBD2	TRBV7-2	15	CASSPRLANQETQYF	TGTGCCAGCAGCCCACGACTAGCAAACCAAGAGACCCAGTACTTC
once	TRBJ1-2	TRBD1	TRBV5-4	12	CASSVDRGRVTF	TGTGCCAGCAGCGTGGACAGGGGGCGCGTTACCTTC
.	TRBJ1-2	TRBD1	TRBV12-5	16	CANGLAGQRPNYGYTF	TGTGCTAATGGTTTGGCGGGACAGCGCCCTAACTATGGCTACACCTTC
.	TRBJ2-7	.	TRBV7-9	15	CASSLGQPKFYEQYF	TGTGCCAGCAGCTTAGGACAGCCGAAATTCTACGAGCAGTACTTC
.	TRBJ2-7	TRBD1	TRBV18	14	CASSRGTGDQEQYF	TGTGCCAGCTCGAGGGGGACAGGGGACCAAGAGCAGTACTTC
.	TRBJ1-2	.	TRBV6-5	12	CASSYSGNGYTF	TGTGCCAGCAGTTACTCAGGGAACGGCTACACCTTC
.	TRBJ1-1	.	TRBV5-1	15	CASSWETGINTEAFF	TGCGCCAGCAGCTGGGAGACAGGTATAAACACTGAAGCTTTCTTT
.	TRBJ2-1	.	TRBV5-1	15	CASSRRNQMGNEQFF	TGCGCCAGCAGCCGTAGGAACCAAATGGGGAATGAGCAGTTCTTC
.	TRBJ1-4	.	TRBV4-1	14	CASSQLHVNEKLFF	TGCGCCAGCAGCCAACTCCACGTAAATGAAAAACTGTTTTTT
.	TRBJ2-1	.	TRBV5-1	13	CASSTGAYNEQFF	TGCGCCAGCAGCACCGGGGCCTACAATGAGCAGTTCTTC
.	TRBJ1-5	.	TRBV5-1	13	CASSLGQNQPQHF	TGCGCCAGCAGCTTGGGACAGAATCAGCCCCAGCATTTT
.	TRBJ2-3	.	TRBV4-3	14	CASSQGVDRDTQYF	TGCGCCAGCAGCCAAGGGGTTGATAGAGATACACAGTATTTT
.	TRBJ2-7	TRBD2	TRBV11-2	15	CASSFSGTSGDEQYF	TGTGCTAGCAGCTTTTCCGGGACTAGCGGCGACGAGCAGTACTTC
.	TRBJ2-3	.	TRBV29-1	12	CSGKESGDTQYF	TGCAGCGGGAAGGAGTCGGGAGATACGCAGTATTTT
.	TRBJ2-7	TRBD1	TRBV2	12	CASRDRAHEQYF	TGTGCCAGCAGGGACAGGGCCCACGAGCAGTATTTC
.	TRBJ1-2	.	TRBV28	13	CASSSPGGSGYTF	TGTGCCAGCAGTTCCCCGGGGGGCTCTGGCTACACCTTC
.	TRBJ1-2	.	TRBV6-5	13	CASTEGRSYGYTF	TGTGCCAGCACCGAGGGACGGAGCTATGGCTACACCTTC
.	TRBJ1-1	.	TRBV18	13	CASSEDMNTEAFF	TGTGCCAGCTCAGAAGACATGAACACTGAAGCTTTCTTT
.	TRBJ2-7	TRBD1	TRBV29-1	11	CSVGQGGEQYF	TGCAGCGTTGGACAGGGTGGCGAGCAGTACTTC
.	TRBJ2-1	.	TRBV20-1	10	CSVPENEQFF	TGCAGTGTTCCGGAGAATGAGCAGTTCTTC
.	TRBJ2-7	.	TRBV20-1	11	CSARAGYEQYF	TGCAGTGCTAGAGCCGGCTACGAGCAGTACTTC
.	TRBJ2-5	.	TRBV18	11	CASSLTGIQYF	TGTGCCAGCTCATTAACAGGGATCCAGTACTTC
.	TRBJ2-5	.	TRBV6-5	14	CASSYRTRQETQYF	TGTGCCAGCAGTTACAGGACCAGACAAGAGACCCAGTACTTC
.	TRBJ2-5	TRBD2	TRBV10-2	19	CASSPQGDWLAGAIETQYF	TGCGCCAGCAGTCCCCAGGGGGATTGGTTAGCGGGGGCTATAGAGACCCAGTACTTC